This entry concerns a single T cell receptor beta chain. Seattle-derived patients entered the study during active infection and were followed longitudinally. This record comes from a study of blood T cell repertoires in COVID-19. Germline assignment: CDR1 SNHLY and CDR2 FYNNEI. CDR3 length equals 17 residues. V lost 8 bases to trimming and J lost 4 bases; unmatched junction nucleotides: 11. Clones were sequenced by immunoSEQ multiplex PCR, and TCRdb holds only the in-frame ones, with some missing. The sample holds just over 250,000 clones, roughly 88% seen once. The chain carries TRBV2 and TRBJ2-2; 12 bases are a match to TRBD1. The specimen was peripheral blood. The TCR sequence derives from a woman in her 70s with COVID-19, enrolled during active disease. The CDR3, as DNA: TGTGCCAGCTCCTCTTTCCGGGACAGGGGGCGCACCGGGGAGCTGTTTTTT. Encoded protein: CASSSFRDRGRTGELFF.